This T cell receptor (beta chain) was retrieved from a study of early T cells in non-severe SARS-CoV-2 infection. The wider study: Sequencing of unsorted whole blood was done on bulk RNA, leaving chains unpaired. Study-wide points: VDJdb matching skewed toward anti-spike CD8 responses, missing private and CD4 specificities.

TCRdb re-analysed the 5' RACE reads in MiXCR, keeping a single row per CDR3 protein. Here the sample spans roughly 51,000 distinct CDR3 sequences, more than 5.5% being singletons. This clonotype was seen at least ten times. What it binds is unknown. The CDR3 consists of 17 residues. Germline CDR1 reads SGHKS; CDR2 reads YYEKEE (reference sequence). V was trimmed by 4 bases and J by 4 bases, leaving 22 bases between them. The sequences come from whole blood, collected at baseline. This sequence joins TRBV5-5 and TRBJ2-3; perhaps TRBD2 as D (6 bases). The TCR comes from an adult who was a healthcare worker with PCR-confirmed SARS-CoV-2 infection or an uninfected control (not recorded which). CDR3 residues: CASSITPGLLGPDTQYF. CDR3 sequence (DNA): TGTGCCAGCAGCATTACACCGGGACTTCTGGGGCCAGATACGCAGTATTTT.